The rows below give T cell receptor beta chains drawn from one sample of a study of radiotherapy plus CTLA-4 blockade in lung cancer. TCRdb keeps only in-frame clones here, not all; method: immunoSEQ multiplex PCR. The table includes around 78,000 clones, 78% detected once. Here the sequenced sample was peripheral blood, taken from a patient treated with radiotherapy plus ipilimumab. These receptors originate from a human donor with non-small cell lung cancer who had a partial response to radiotherapy plus ipilimumab. Some clones in this sample may be carry-over from other donors' samples. CDR3s include the opening cysteine and the closing phenylalanine or tryptophan. D genes are given only for firm matches. The size entry is marked missing in some rows and otherwise reads once, few, many or a size class.

- TRBJ2-7 - TRBV28 CASSLLPGDEEQYF TGTGCCAGCAGTTTACTCCCCGGTGATGAGGAGCAGTACTTC
- TRBJ2-2 - TRBV7-9 CASSFIQGQAGELFF TGTGCCAGCAGCTTTATACAGGGCCAGGCCGGGGAGCTGTTTTTT
- TRBJ1-1 - TRBV7-6 CASSLATVAGTEAFF TGTGCCAGCAGCTTAGCAACAGTCGCAGGCACTGAAGCTTTCTTT
- TRBJ2-3 TRBD1 TRBV29-1 CSGGDRGTDTQYF TGCAGCGGGGGGGACAGGGGAACAGATACGCAGTATTTT
- TRBJ1-1 - TRBV11-2 CASRKEVIGTEAFF TGTGCCAGCAGAAAGGAGGTTATCGGCACTGAAGCTTTCTTT
- TRBJ1-5 TRBD1 TRBV6-5 CASSYSNRGSQPQHF TGTGCCAGCAGTTACTCCAACAGGGGGTCGCAGCCCCAGCATTTT
few TRBJ1-2 TRBD1 TRBV7-3 CASSDRTGVGYTF TGTGCCAGCAGCGACAGAACAGGGGTCGGCTACACCTTC
- TRBJ1-6 TRBD1 TRBV7-3 CASSVGQNSPLHF TGTGCCAGCAGCGTGGGACAGAATTCCCCCCTCCACTTT
- TRBJ1-1 - TRBV13 CASQGFVNTEAFF TGTGCCAGTCAGGGATTCGTGAACACTGAAGCTTTCTTT
- TRBJ2-3 TRBD2 TRBV6-5 CASRLAGGRTDTQYF TGTGCCAGCAGACTAGCGGGGGGCCGTACAGATACGCAGTATTTT
- TRBJ2-3 TRBD1 TRBV6-6 CASSPPGTGHPDTQYF TGTGCCAGCAGTCCCCCCGGGACAGGGCATCCAGATACGCAGTATTTT
- TRBJ1-2 TRBD1 TRBV6-1 CASSQTRQGDGYTF TGTGCCAGCAGCCAAACCCGACAGGGGGATGGCTACACCTTC
- TRBJ1-2 - TRBV5-4 CASSSGSDPYGYTF TGTGCCAGCAGCTCTGGCAGCGATCCCTATGGCTACACCTTC
- TRBJ2-5 - TRBV19 CASSWARQETQYF TGTGCCAGTAGTTGGGCCAGACAAGAGACCCAGTACTTC
- TRBJ2-6 TRBD1 TRBV28 CASTLDRALVGANVLTF TGTGCCAGCACCCTGGACAGGGCCCTGGTTGGGGCCAACGTCCTGACTTTC
once TRBJ1-1 - TRBV11-2 CASSSGTEAFF TGTGCCAGCAGCTCAGGAACTGAAGCTTTCTTT
- TRBJ2-5 - TRBV9 CASSAREETQYF TGTGCCAGCAGCGCCCGCGAAGAGACCCAGTACTTC
- TRBJ2-4 - TRBV28 CASSPLSLAKNIQYF TGTGCCAGCAGTCCCCTGTCGTTGGCCAAAAACATTCAGTACTTC
- TRBJ2-2 - TRBV18 CASSPRSPQGTGELFF TGTGCCAGCTCACCGCGGTCGCCCCAGGGAACCGGGGAGCTGTTTTTT
- TRBJ2-5 TRBD2 TRBV19 CASSATSGGQETQYF TGTGCCAGTAGTGCGACTAGCGGGGGGCAAGAGACCCAGTACTTC
- TRBJ2-7 TRBD1 TRBV19 CASTGTVGVEQYF TGTGCCAGTACCGGGACAGTCGGCGTAGAGCAGTACTTC
- TRBJ1-1 - TRBV21-1 CASKGGGRTEAFF TGTGCCAGTAAGGGAGGGGGAAGGACTGAAGCTTTCTTT
- TRBJ2-7 - TRBV11-2 CASSAQLVRSSYEQYF TGTGCCAGCAGCGCCCAACTGGTGAGGAGCTCCTACGAGCAGTACTTC
- TRBJ1-2 TRBD1 TRBV7-9 CASSLDRVYGYTF TGTGCCAGCAGCCTGGACAGGGTTTATGGCTACACCTTC
- TRBJ2-7 - TRBV5-4 CASSVDSRLYEQYF TGTGCCAGCAGCGTGGACAGCCGTTTGTACGAGCAGTACTTC
- TRBJ2-5 TRBD1 TRBV15 CATSTRQGYSETQYF TGTGCCACCAGCACCAGACAGGGGTACTCGGAGACCCAGTACTTC
once TRBJ1-1 - TRBV5-1 CASSPVGRRMNTEAFF TGCGCCAGCAGCCCGGTGGGCCGTCGCATGAACACTGAAGCTTTCTTT
- TRBJ2-7 TRBD2 TRBV11-2 CASSTTGGPSSYEQYF TGTGCCAGCAGCACGACGGGGGGTCCGAGCTCCTACGAGCAGTACTTC
- TRBJ2-6 - TRBV19 CASSQPDRGFGANVLTF TGTGCCAGTAGCCAACCGGATAGGGGGTTTGGGGCCAACGTCCTGACTTTC
- TRBJ1-1 - TRBV4-2 CASSQLDGGTEAFF TGTGCCAGCAGCCAGCTGGACGGGGGTACTGAAGCTTTCTTT
- TRBJ1-2 - TRBV9 CASPLREGGLYGYTF TGTGCCAGTCCTCTCAGGGAGGGCGGGCTGTATGGCTACACCTTC
- TRBJ2-3 TRBD1 TRBV5-4 CASSKDRGSDTQYF TGTGCCAGCAGCAAGGACAGGGGATCAGATACGCAGTATTTT
- TRBJ2-3 TRBD2 TRBV6-1 CASRSGRSTDTQYF TGTGCCAGCAGAAGCGGGAGGAGCACAGATACGCAGTATTTT
- TRBJ1-1 - TRBV5-4 CASSPVTGTWGEAFF TGTGCCAGCAGCCCGGTGACAGGAACCTGGGGGGAAGCTTTCTTT
- TRBJ2-7 - TRBV13 CASSFSSSSYEQYF TGTGCCAGCAGCTTCTCCTCGAGCTCCTACGAGCAGTACTTC
- TRBJ1-5 - TRBV28 CASNTGYQPQHF TGTGCCAGCAATACAGGGTATCAGCCCCAGCATTTT
- TRBJ2-3 - TRBV7-9 CASSPRDTQYF TGTGCCAGCAGCCCCCGGGATACGCAGTATTTT
once TRBJ2-2 - TRBV29-1 CSVGGLSWGRTGELFF TGCAGCGTTGGGGGGTTGTCGTGGGGGCGCACCGGGGAGCTGTTTTTT
- TRBJ2-1 - TRBV7-2 CASSPTSPHFGEQFF TGTGCCAGCAGCCCCACTAGCCCCCACTTCGGGGAGCAGTTCTTC
- TRBJ1-2 - TRBV19 CASSIEGVGGYTF TGTGCCAGTAGTATCGAAGGAGTGGGTGGCTACACCTTC
- TRBJ2-1 - TRBV9 CASSVGVSETYNEQFF TGTGCCAGCAGCGTAGGTGTTAGCGAGACCTACAATGAGCAGTTCTTC
- TRBJ2-2 TRBD2 TRBV6-1 CASSQTGGPTGELFF TGTGCCAGCAGTCAAACGGGGGGGCCTACCGGGGAGCTGTTTTTT
- TRBJ1-5 TRBD1 TRBV19 CASSTDRLGVYSNQPQHF TGTGCCAGTAGTACGGACAGGTTGGGGGTCTATAGCAATCAGCCCCAGCATTTT
- TRBJ2-1 TRBD2 TRBV7-6 CASSSYGTSGYNEQFF TGTGCCAGCAGCTCTTACGGGACTAGCGGTTACAATGAGCAGTTCTTC
- TRBJ2-5 TRBD1 TRBV27 CASSWDRAAAQYF TGTGCCAGCAGCTGGGACAGGGCGGCGGCCCAGTACTTC
- TRBJ2-6 - TRBV2 CASLLSVGANVLTF TGTGCCAGTCTACTTAGTGTTGGGGCCAACGTCCTGACTTTC
- TRBJ1-2 TRBD1 TRBV2 CASSVTGGWDGYTF TGTGCCAGCAGTGTGACAGGGGGGTGGGATGGCTACACCTTC
once TRBJ2-1 TRBD2 TRBV7-9 CASSLYRGGRSSYNEQFF TGTGCCAGCAGCTTATATCGGGGCGGGAGGAGCTCCTACAATGAGCAGTTCTTC
few TRBJ1-3 - TRBV28 CASIQGSGNTIYF TGTGCCAGCATACAGGGTTCTGGAAACACCATATATTTT
- TRBJ1-4 TRBD1 TRBV27 CASSSRTGLANEKLFF TGTGCCAGCAGTTCAAGGACAGGTCTGGCTAATGAAAAACTGTTTTTT
- TRBJ2-7 TRBD2 TRBV5-8 CASSSRTSGRTYEQYF TGTGCCAGCAGCTCTAGGACTAGCGGGCGTACCTACGAGCAGTACTTC
- TRBJ2-1 - TRBV2 CASSEVRAGGRGEQFF TGTGCCAGCAGTGAGGTGCGTGCGGGCGGTCGGGGTGAGCAGTTCTTC
- TRBJ1-4 TRBD1 TRBV5-1 CASSLAPGQGAREKLFF TGCGCCAGCAGCTTGGCCCCGGGACAGGGGGCGAGGGAAAAACTGTTTTTT